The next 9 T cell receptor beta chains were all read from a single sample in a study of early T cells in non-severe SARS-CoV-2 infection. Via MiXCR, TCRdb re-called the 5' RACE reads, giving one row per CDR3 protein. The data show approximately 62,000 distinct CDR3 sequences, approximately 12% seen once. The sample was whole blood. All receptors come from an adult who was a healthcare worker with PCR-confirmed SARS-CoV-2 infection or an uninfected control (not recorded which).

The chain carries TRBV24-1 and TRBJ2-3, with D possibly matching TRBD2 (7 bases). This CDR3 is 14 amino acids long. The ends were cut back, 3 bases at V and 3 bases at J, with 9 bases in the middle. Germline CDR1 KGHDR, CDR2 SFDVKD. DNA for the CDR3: TGTGCCACCAGTGATCGGGGGGCAACAGATACGCAGTATTTT. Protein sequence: CATSDRGATDTQYF.

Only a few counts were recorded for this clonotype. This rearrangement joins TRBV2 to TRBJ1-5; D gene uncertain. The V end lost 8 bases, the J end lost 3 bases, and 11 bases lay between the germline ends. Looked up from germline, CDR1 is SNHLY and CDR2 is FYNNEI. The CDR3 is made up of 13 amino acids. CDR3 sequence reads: CASLREDNQPQHF. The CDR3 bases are TGTGCCAGCCTCAGAGAAGACAATCAGCCCCAGCATTTT. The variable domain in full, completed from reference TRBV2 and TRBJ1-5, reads EPEVTQTPSHQVTQMGQEVILRCVPISNHLYFYWYRQILGQKVEFLVSFYNNEISEKSEIFDDQFSVERPDGSNFTLKIRSTKLEDSAMYFCASLREDNQPQHFGDGTRLSIL.

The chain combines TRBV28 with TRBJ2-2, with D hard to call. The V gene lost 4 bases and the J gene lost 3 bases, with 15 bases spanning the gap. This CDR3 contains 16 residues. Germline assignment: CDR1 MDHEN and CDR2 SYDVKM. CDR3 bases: TGTGCCAGCAGTTACTCGAGCCCCCGAGACACCGGGGAGCTGTTTTTT. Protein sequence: CASSYSSPRDTGELFF.

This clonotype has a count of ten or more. CDR3 DNA: TGTGCCACCAGCAGGCAGTGGGGGGAGCAGTACTTC. It codes for CATSRQWGEQYF. The rearrangement joins TRBV15 to TRBJ2-7; D is possibly TRBD1 or TRBD2 (5 bases each). The CDR3 is 12 residues long. V gave up 3 bases and J gave up 7 bases, with 10 bases separating them. Germline CDR1 LNHNV, CDR2 YYDKDF (reference sequence). Drawing the rest from reference TRBV15 and TRBJ2-7, the complete variable domain is DAMVIQNPRYQVTQFGKPVTLSCSQTLNHNVMYWYQQKSSQAPKLLFHYYDKDFNNEADTPDNFQSRRPNTSFCFLDIRSPGLGDTAMYLCATSRQWGEQYFGPGTRLTVT.

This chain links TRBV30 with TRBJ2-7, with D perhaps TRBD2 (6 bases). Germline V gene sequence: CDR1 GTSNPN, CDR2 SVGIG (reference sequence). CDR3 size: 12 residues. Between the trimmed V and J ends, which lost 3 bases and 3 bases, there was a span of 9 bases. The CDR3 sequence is CAWSTGGYEQYF. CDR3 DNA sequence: TGTGCCTGGAGCACCGGGGGCTACGAGCAGTACTTC.

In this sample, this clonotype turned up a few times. CDR3 amino acids: CASSPAGAREPLHF. The CDR3 nucleotides are TGTGCCAGCTCACCGGCGGGGGCGCGGGAACCCCTCCACTTT. V gene TRBV18 combines with J gene TRBJ1-6, with D possibly being TRBD1 (6 bases). V was pared by 3 bases and J by 12 bases, with 15 bases between. The CDR3 runs 14 residues. Germline-derived CDR1 and CDR2 are KGHSH and LQKENI.

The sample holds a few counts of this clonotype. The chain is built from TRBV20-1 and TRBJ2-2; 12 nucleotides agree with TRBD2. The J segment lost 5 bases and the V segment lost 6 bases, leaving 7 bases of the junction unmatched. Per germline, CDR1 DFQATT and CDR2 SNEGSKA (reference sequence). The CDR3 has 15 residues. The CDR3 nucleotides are TGCAGTGCCCTACTAGCGGGAGGTGGAACCGGGGAGCTGTTTTTT. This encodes CSALLAGGGTGELFF.

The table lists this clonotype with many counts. The CDR3, as DNA: TGCAGTGCTAGAGATGAGGAAGCGGACTCCTACGAGCAGTACTTC. Protein product: CSARDEEADSYEQYF. This chain links TRBV20-1 with TRBJ2-7; maybe TRBD2 (5 bases). Germline loops: CDR1 DFQATT, CDR2 SNEGSKA (reference sequence). Trimming cost V 0 bases and J 0 bases, with 12 bases left between them. CDR3 length equals 15 residues.

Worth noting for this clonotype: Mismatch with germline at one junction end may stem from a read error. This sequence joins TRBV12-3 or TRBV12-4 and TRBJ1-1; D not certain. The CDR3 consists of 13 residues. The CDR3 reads CASSLSRNTEPFF. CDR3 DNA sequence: TGTGCCAGCAGTTTAAGCAGGAACACTGAACCTTTCTTT.